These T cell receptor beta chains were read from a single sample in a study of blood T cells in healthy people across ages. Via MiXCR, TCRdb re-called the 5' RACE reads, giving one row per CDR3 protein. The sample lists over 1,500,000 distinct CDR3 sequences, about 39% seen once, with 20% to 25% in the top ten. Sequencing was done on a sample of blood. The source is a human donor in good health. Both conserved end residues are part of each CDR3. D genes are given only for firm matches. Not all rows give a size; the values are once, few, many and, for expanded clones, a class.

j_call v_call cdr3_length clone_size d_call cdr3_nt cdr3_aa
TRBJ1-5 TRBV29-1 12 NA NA TGCAGCGTATGTGAAGGGAATCAGCCCCAGCATTTT CSVCEGNQPQHF
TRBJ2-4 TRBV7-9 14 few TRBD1 TGTGCCAGCAGCCCGGGACAGGAGTGGGACATTCAGTACTTC CASSPGQEWDIQYF
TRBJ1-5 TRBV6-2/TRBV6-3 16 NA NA TGTGCCAGCAGCGTTTTCCATTACTATAGCAATCAGCCCCAGCATTTT CASSVFHYYSNQPQHF
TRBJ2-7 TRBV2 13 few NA TGTGCCAGCAGTGAAGGAAGGTACTACGAGCAGTACTTC CASSEGRYYEQYF
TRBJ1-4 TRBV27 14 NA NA TGTGCCAGCAGTCCGGGGGCGGATAATGGAAAACTGTTTTTT CASSPGADNGKLFF
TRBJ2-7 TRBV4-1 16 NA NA TGCGCCAGCAGCCAAGGCGGTGCAGGGGCCTCCTACGAGCAGTACTTC CASSQGGAGASYEQYF
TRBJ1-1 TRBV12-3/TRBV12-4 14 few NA TGTGCCAGCAGTTTGGGTGGCGGGGGCGTCAGTGCTTTCTTT CASSLGGGGVSAFF
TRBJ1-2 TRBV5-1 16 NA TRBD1 TGCGCCAGCAGCTCCTCCCAGGGGGCGCGAGGCTATGGCTACACCTTC CASSSSQGARGYGYTF
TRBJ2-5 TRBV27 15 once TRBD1 TGTGCCAGCAGCCGACAGGGGGTGGCTAGGAATGAGCAGTACTTC CASSRQGVARNEQYF
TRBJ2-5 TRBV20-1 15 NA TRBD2 TGCAGTGTTAGAGATTCGAGCGGGGGCTGGGAGACCCAGTACTTC CSVRDSSGGWETQYF
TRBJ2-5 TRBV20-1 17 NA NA TGCAGTGCCAGACGTCCGCTAGAGTGGGGGGGCCGCGAGACCCAGTACTTC CSARRPLEWGGRETQYF
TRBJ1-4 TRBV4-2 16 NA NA TGTGCCAGCAGTTTTCCTTCGGGGCCTGGAGGTGAAAAACTGTTTTTT CASSFPSGPGGEKLFF